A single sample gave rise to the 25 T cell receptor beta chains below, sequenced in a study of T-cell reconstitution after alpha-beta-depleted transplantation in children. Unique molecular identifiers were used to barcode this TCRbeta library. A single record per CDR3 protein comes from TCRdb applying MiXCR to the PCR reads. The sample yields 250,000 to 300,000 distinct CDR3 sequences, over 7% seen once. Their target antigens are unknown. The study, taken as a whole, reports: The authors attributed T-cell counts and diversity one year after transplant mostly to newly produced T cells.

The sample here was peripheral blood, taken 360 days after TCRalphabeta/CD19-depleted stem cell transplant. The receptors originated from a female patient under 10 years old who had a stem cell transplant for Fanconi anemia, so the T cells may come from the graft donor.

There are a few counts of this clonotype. The CDR3 sequence is CASSWAGLYNEQFF. CDR3 nucleotide sequence: TGCGCCAGCAGCTGGGCGGGGCTCTACAATGAGCAGTTCTTC. The chain couples TRBV5-1 to TRBJ2-1; the D gene is possibly TRBD2 (6 bases). The germline V and J ends were trimmed by 3 bases and 3 bases, with 10 bases remaining between them. Per the germline V gene, CDR1 is SGHRS and CDR2 is YFSETQ. The CDR3 loop spans 14 amino acids.

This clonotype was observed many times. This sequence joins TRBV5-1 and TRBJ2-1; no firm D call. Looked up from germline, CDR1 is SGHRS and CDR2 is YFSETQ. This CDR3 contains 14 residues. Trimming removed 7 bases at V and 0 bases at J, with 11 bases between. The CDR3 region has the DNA TGCGCCAGCGGGGTCGAGAGCTCCTACAATGAGCAGTTCTTC. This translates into CASGVESSYNEQFF.

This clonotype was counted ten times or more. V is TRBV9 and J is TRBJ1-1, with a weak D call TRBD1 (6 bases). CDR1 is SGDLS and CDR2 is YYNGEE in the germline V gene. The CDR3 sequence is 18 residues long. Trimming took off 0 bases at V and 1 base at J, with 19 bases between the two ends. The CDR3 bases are TGTGCCAGCAGCGTAGTAGGAGGGGACACCGTGCGGAACACTGAAGCTTTCTTT. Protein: CASSVVGGDTVRNTEAFF.

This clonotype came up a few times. This CDR3 reads CASSSDGYGYTF. CDR3 nucleotides: TGTGCCAGCAGTTCTGACGGCTATGGCTACACCTTC. The gene calls are TRBV2 and TRBJ1-2; unclear D gene. V was clipped by 5 bases and J by 4 bases, with 8 bases between them. Germline-derived CDR1 and CDR2 are SNHLY and FYNNEI. This CDR3 spans 12 amino acids. Using reference TRBV2 and TRBJ1-2 for the parts outside the CDR3, the full variable domain is EPEVTQTPSHQVTQMGQEVILRCVPISNHLYFYWYRQILGQKVEFLVSFYNNEISEKSEIFDDQFSVERPDGSNFTLKIRSTKLEDSAMYFCASSSDGYGYTFGSGTRLTVV.

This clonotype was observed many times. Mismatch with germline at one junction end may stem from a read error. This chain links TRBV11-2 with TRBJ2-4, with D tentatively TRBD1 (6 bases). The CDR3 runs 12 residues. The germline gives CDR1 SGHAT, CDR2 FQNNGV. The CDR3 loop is CASSLVRDKSFF. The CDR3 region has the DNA TGTGCCAGCAGCTTGGTTCGGGACAAAAGCTTCTTC.

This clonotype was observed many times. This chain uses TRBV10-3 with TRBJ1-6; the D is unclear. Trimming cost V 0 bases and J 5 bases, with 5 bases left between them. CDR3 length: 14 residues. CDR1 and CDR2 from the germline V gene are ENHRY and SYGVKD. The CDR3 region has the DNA TGTGCCATCAGTGAGTCGAGGAATAATTCACCCCTCCACTTT. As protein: CAISESRNNSPLHF.

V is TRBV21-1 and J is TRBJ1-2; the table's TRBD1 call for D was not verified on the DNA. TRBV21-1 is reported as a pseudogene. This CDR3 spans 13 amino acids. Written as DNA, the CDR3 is TGTGCCAGCAGCAAGGGGGACGGCTATGGCTACACCTTC. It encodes CASSKGDGYGYTF.

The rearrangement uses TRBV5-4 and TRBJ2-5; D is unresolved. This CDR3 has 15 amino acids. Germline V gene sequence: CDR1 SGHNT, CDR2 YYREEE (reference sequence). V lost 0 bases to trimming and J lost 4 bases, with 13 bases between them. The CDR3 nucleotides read TGTGCCAGCAGCTTGGCCGAAGACTTGGGAGAGACCCAGTACTTC. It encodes CASSLAEDLGETQYF.

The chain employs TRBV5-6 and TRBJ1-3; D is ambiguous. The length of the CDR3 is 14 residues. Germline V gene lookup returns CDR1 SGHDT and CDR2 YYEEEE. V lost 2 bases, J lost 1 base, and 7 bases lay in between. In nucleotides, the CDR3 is TGTGCCAGCAGCTTTGCTTTTTCTGGAAACACCATATATTTT. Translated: CASSFAFSGNTIYF. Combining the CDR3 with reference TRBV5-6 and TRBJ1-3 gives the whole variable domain DAGVTQSPTHLIKTRGQQVTLRCSPKSGHDTVSWYQQALGQGPQFIFQYYEEEERQRGNFPDRFSGHQFPNYSSELNVNALLLGDSALYLCASSFAFSGNTIYFGEGSWLTVV.

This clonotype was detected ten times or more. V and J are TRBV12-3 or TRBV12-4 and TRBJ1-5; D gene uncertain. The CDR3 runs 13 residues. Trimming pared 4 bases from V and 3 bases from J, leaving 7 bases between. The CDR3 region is CASSWTHNQPQHF. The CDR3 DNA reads TGTGCCAGCAGTTGGACCCACAATCAGCCCCAGCATTTT.

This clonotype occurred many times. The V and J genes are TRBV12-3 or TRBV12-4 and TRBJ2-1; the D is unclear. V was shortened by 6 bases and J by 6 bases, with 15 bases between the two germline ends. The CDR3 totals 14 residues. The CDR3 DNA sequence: TGTGCCAGCAGCCCATTCCTAAACGGCAATGAGCAGTTCTTC. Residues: CASSPFLNGNEQFF.

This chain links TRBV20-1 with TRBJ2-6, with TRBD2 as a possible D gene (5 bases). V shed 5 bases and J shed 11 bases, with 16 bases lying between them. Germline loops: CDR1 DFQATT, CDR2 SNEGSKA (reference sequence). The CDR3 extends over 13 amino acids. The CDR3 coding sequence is TGCAGTGCTTTCCACCTCGCGGGCGACGTCCTGACTTTC. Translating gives CSAFHLAGDVLTF.

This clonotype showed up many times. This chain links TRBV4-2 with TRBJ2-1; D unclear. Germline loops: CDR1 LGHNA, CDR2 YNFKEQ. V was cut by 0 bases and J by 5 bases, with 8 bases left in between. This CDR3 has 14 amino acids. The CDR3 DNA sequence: TGTGCCAGCAGCCAAGATGCCAAAAACAATGAGCAGTTCTTC. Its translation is CASSQDAKNNEQFF.

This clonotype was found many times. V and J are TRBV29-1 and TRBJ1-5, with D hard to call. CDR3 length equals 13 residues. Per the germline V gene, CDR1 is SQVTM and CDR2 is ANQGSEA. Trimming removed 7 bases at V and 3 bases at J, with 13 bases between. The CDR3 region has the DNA TGCAGCGCCTCACCGGGTTTCAATCAGCCCCAGCATTTT. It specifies CSASPGFNQPQHF.

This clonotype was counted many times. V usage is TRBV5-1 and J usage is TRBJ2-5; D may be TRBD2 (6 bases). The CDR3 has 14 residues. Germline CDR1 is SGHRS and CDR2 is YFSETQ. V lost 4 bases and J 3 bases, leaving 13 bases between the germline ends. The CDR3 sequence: CASSALSGEETQYF. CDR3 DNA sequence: TGCGCCAGCAGCGCCCTTTCGGGGGAAGAGACCCAGTACTTC.

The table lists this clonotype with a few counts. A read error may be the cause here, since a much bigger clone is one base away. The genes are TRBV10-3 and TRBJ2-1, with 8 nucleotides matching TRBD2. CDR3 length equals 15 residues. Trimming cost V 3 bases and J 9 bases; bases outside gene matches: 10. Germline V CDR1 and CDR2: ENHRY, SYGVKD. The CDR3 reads CAISDGGGPGSEQFF. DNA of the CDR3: TGTGCCATCAGTGATGGCGGGGGGCCGGGTAGTGAGCAGTTCTTC.

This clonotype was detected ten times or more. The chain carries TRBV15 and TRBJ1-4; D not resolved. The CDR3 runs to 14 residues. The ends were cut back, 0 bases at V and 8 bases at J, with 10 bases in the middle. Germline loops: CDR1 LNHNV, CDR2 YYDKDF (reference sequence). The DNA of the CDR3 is TGTGCCACCAGCAGAGAGGCGGAGACCGAAAAACTGTTTTTT. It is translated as CATSREAETEKLFF. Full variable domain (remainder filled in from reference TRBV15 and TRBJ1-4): DAMVIQNPRYQVTQFGKPVTLSCSQTLNHNVMYWYQQKSSQAPKLLFHYYDKDFNNEADTPDNFQSRRPNTSFCFLDIRSPGLGDTAMYLCATSREAETEKLFFGSGTQLSVL.

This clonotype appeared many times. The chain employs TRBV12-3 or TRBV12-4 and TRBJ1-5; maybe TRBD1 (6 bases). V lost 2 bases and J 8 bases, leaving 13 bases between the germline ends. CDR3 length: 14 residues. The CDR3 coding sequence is TGTGCCAGCAGTTTAAGCAGGGGATTAGAGCCCCAGCATTTT. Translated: CASSLSRGLEPQHF.

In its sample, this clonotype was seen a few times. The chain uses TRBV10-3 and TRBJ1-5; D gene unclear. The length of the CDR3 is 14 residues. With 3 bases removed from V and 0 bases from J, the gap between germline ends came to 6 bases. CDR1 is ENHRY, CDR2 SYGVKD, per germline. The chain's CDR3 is CAISDSYSNQPQHF. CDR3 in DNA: TGTGCCATCAGTGACAGCTATAGCAATCAGCCCCAGCATTTT.

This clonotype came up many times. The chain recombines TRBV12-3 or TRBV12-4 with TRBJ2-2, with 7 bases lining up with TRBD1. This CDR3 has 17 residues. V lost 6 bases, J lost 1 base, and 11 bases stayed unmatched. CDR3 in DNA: TGTGCCAGCAGCCTCGCATCCGGGACAGAGAACACCGGGGAGCTGTTTTTT. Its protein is CASSLASGTENTGELFF.

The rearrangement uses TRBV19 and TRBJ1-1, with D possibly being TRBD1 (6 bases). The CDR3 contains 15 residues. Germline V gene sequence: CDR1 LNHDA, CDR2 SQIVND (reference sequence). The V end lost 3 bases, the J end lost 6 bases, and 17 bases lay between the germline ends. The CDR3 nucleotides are TGTGCCAGTAGTATGGGGGAAGGGGGGCCCGCTGAAGCTTTCTTT. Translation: CASSMGEGGPAEAFF.

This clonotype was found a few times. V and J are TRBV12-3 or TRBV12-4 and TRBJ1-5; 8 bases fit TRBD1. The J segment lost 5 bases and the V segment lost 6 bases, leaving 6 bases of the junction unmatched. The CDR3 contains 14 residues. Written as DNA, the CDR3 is TGTGCCAGCAGCCCGGACAGGGTCTATCAGCCCCAGCATTTT. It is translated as CASSPDRVYQPQHF.

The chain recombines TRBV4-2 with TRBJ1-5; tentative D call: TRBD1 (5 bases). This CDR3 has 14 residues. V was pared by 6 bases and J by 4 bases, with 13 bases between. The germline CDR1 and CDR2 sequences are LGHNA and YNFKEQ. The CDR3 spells CASSLQTGNQPQHF. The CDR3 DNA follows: TGTGCCAGCAGTCTCCAAACAGGAAATCAGCCCCAGCATTTT.

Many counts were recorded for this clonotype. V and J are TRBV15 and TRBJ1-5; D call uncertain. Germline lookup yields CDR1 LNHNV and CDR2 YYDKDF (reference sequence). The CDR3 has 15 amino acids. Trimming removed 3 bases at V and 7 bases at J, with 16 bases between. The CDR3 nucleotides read TGTGCCACCAGCAGCCTACCGGGCCCCCGACAGCCCCAGCATTTT. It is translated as CATSSLPGPRQPQHF.

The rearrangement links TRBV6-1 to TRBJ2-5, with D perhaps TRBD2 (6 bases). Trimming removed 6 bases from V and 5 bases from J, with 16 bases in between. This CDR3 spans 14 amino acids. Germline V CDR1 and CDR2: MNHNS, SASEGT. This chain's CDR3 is CASRDRHGRETQYF. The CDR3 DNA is TGTGCCAGCAGGGACCGTCATGGGAGGGAGACCCAGTACTTC.